The clone carrying this T cell receptor (beta chain) was detected once. Additional DNA sequences in this sample encode the identical CDR3. The data are from a study of OX40 agonist ivuxolimab in advanced cancers. Measured with immunoSEQ multiplex PCR; TCRdb has only the in-frame clones, and not every one. The data contain 100,000 to 150,000 clones, around 93% of them singletons. CDR1 and CDR2 from the germline V gene are SGHAT and FQNNGV. The V and J ends lost 0 bases and 2 bases respectively, with 0 bases between them. This CDR3 spans 12 amino acids. Source: CD4+ or CD8+ T cells sorted from blood, taken in a trial of the OX40 agonist ivuxolimab. This receptor was obtained from an adult with an advanced solid tumor such as melanoma, head and neck, liver or kidney cancer. The chain uses TRBV11-2 and TRBJ2-3; D gene unclear. The CDR3 reads CASSLDTDTQYF. The CDR3 nucleotides are TGTGCCAGCAGCTTAGACACAGATACGCAGTATTTT.